This T cell receptor (beta chain) came from a study of beta chain features in type 1 diabetes (dated by TCRdb to between 2017 and 2018). Regarding the complete study: Mean age, gender distribution, total cell number and subset yield did not differ between patients and healthy donors. Naive and central memory subsets were obtained from all 28 donors, but regulatory and stem cell-like memory subsets were isolated from only 8 patients and about 8 healthy donors. In the study, TCRB repertoires of sorted circulating CD4+ T cell subsets from recently diagnosed type 1 diabetes patients were compared with those of matched healthy donors. A total of about 100,000,000 sorted cells were examined across all samples, and RNA yield correlated strongly with the number of cells per subset.

Study-level results and caveats: Naive, central memory and regulatory TCRB repertoires appeared more similar among patients than among healthy donors. Because cDNA was sequenced instead of genomic DNA, highly expressing activated cells could be over-represented, though the groups showed no difference in activation or CD3 levels. At VDJ recombination sites, type 1 diabetes patients had fewer insertions and more deleted nucleotides, which implies abnormalities in thymic rearrangement. PCR may preferentially amplify shorter templates, but because patient and control samples were amplified and corrected together, any resulting skew would affect both groups equally. In all four CD4+ subsets, TCRB CDR3 length was moderately but significantly shorter in type 1 diabetes patients. Because the HLA sub-analyses included only small numbers of individuals, any influence of HLA type on TCRB rearrangement was left unresolved.

This clone was picked up a small number of times. Its antigen remains undetermined. Within one base of it there is no much larger clone, and no base qualities were kept. V is trimmed back by 2 bases and J by 15 bases, and the junction contains 10 bases that no gene match accounts for. From the germline V gene, CDR1 is LGHNA and CDR2 is YSLEER. From the cysteine up to the phenylalanine, the CDR3 has a length of 14 residues. The retained sequence is limited to the CDR3, 42 bases, with the frame set at the first base. All of the isolated RNA was reverse transcribed with the High Capacity cDNA Reverse Transcription Kit, so expressed TCRB transcripts were sequenced. Naive, central memory and regulatory T cell samples underwent deep immunoSEQ sequencing, averaging around 4 million total reads per sample. Sorted cells were lysed in RLT buffer, and RNA was extracted using DNase-treated RNeasy Micro or Mini kits according to cell number. To prevent cross-contamination, every cell subset was processed on its own, while patient and healthy donor samples were processed together. TCRB sequences were amplified from cDNA with the immunoSEQ multiplex PCR, producing 87-bp fragments spanning the CDR3 region. The amplicons were sequenced using the Illumina HiSeq platform. As for how the authors treated the data: PCR bias was computationally corrected using synthetic template baselines, reads within Hamming distance 2 were collapsed, and singletons that could not be merged were discarded. Reads were aligned against IMGT so that V, D and J genes, CDR3 length and insertions or deletions at six rearrangement sites could be assigned. Within each subset, clonotype counts were normalized to sorted cell number, after which true diversity and Gini coefficients were computed with the tcR R package. The overlap coefficient, calculated on TCRB nucleotide sequences, was used to measure repertoire sharing. Out-of-frame TCRB sequences from naive cells were analyzed as a proxy for the pre-selection repertoire. TCRdb limited this immuneACCESS table to in-frame rearrangements with V and J called. A share of clones is missing; checked studies link under half to unresolved V genes, and the rest is unexplained. V and J calls and clone size are those listed in that table; D and trimming were worked out from the DNA. The sample has hundreds of thousands of clones on record, around 12% of them singletons. Clones ranked in the top ten supply 0.0095% to 0.011% of the sample.

Each donor gave one peripheral blood draw, approximately 120 mL on average, collected into heparinised tubes. Naive, central memory, regulatory and stem cell-like memory CD4+ T cells were sorted on a BD FACSAria II using a panel including CD45RO, CCR7, CD25, CD127, CD95 and CD27. Purity was above 95% for every sorted population. PBMCs were isolated immediately by Lymphoprep density gradient centrifugation and stained directly without culture. Samples were stained and sorted in pairs, with one healthy donor and one patient per experiment, so that batch effects were minimized. The receptor was derived from a woman aged 18-35 years with type 1 diabetes. In this chain, TRBV4-3 is recombined with TRBJ2-1; the junction holds 10 bases that match TRBD1. The sequenced sample consisted of naive CD4+ T cells from blood. Taken with the paper, the label for cell subset or site translates to: true naive CD4+ T cells. For the CDR3, the sequence is CASSQPGQGEGMFF. In nucleotides, the sequence is TGCGCCAGCAGCCAACCCGGACAGGGGGAAGGTATGTTCTTC.